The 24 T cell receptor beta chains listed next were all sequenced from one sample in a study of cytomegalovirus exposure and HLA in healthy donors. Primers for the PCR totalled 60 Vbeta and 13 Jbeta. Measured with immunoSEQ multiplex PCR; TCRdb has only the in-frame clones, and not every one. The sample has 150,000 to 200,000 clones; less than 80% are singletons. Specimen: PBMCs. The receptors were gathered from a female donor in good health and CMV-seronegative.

The CDR3 bases are TGTGCCAGCAGCTACAGGGTAGAGAATGAAAAACTGTTTTTT. This gives the protein CASSYRVENEKLFF. The V call is TRBV7-9, the J call TRBJ1-4, with D perhaps matching TRBD1 (6 bases). Looked up from germline, CDR1 is SEHNR and CDR2 is FQNEAQ (reference sequence). The CDR3 is made up of 14 amino acids. Trimming removed 4 bases at V and 5 bases at J, with 11 bases between.

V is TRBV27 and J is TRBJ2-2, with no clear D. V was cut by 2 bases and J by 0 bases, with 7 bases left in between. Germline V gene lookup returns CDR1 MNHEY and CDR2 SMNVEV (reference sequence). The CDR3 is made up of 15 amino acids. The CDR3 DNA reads TGTGCCAGCAGTTTAAATTCAGCGAACACCGGGGAGCTGTTTTTT. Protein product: CASSLNSANTGELFF.

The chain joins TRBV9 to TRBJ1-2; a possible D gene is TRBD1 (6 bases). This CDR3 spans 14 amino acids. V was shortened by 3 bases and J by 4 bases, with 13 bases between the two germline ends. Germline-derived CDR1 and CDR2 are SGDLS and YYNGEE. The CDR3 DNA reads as TGTGCCAGCAGCGCTATGCAGGGGTCCTATGGCTACACCTTC. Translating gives CASSAMQGSYGYTF. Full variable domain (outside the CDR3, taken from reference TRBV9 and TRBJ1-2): DSGVTQTPKHLITATGQRVTLRCSPRSGDLSVYWYQQSLDQGLQFLIQYYNGEERAKGNILERFSAQQFPDLHSELNLSSLELGDSALYFCASSAMQGSYGYTFGSGTRLTVV.

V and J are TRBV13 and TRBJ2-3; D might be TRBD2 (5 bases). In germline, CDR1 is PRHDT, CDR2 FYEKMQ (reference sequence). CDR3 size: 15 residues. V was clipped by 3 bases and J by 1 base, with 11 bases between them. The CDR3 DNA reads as TGTGCCAGCAGCTTCCTGGGGAGCGGCACAGATACGCAGTATTTT. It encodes CASSFLGSGTDTQYF. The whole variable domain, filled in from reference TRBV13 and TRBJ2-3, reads AAGVIQSPRHLIKEKRETATLKCYPIPRHDTVYWYQQGPGQDPQFLISFYEKMQSDKGSIPDRFSAQQFSDYHSELNMSSLELGDSALYFCASSFLGSGTDTQYFGPGTRLTVL.

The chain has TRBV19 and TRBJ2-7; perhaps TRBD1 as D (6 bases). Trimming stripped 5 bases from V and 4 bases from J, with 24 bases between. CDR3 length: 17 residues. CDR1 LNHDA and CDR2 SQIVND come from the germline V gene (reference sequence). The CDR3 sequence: CASSLFPGQGSGYEQYF. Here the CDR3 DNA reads TGTGCCAGTAGTCTTTTTCCGGGACAAGGGTCAGGATACGAGCAGTACTTC.

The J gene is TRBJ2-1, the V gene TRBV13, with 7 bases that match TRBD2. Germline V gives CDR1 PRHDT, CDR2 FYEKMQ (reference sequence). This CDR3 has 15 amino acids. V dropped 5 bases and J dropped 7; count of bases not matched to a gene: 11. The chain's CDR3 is CASSTGRGKVNEQFF. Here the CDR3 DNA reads TGTGCCAGCAGCACGGGGAGGGGCAAGGTTAATGAGCAGTTCTTC.

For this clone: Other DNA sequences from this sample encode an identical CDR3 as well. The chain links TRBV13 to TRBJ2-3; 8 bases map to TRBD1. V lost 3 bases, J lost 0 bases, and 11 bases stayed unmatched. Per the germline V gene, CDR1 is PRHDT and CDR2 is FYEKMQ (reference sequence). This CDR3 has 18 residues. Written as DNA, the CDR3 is TGTGCCAGCAGCTTTGAGGCAGGGGGCCCGCATAGCACAGATACGCAGTATTTT. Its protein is CASSFEAGGPHSTDTQYF.

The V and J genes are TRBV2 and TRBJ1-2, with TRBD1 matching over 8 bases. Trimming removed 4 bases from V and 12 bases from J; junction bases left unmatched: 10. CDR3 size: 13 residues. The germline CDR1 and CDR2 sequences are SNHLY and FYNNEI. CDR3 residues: CASSARTGSWNTF. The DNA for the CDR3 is TGTGCCAGCAGTGCGCGGACAGGGTCATGGAACACCTTC.

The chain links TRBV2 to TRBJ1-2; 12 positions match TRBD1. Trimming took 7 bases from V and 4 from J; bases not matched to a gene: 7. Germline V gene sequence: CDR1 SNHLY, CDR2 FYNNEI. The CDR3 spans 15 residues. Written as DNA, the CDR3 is TGTGCCAGCATGGGGACAGGGGGCGCCTTCTATGGCTACACCTTC. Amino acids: CASMGTGGAFYGYTF. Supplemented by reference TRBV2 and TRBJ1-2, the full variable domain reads EPEVTQTPSHQVTQMGQEVILRCVPISNHLYFYWYRQILGQKVEFLVSFYNNEISEKSEIFDDQFSVERPDGSNFTLKIRSTKLEDSAMYFCASMGTGGAFYGYTFGSGTRLTVV.

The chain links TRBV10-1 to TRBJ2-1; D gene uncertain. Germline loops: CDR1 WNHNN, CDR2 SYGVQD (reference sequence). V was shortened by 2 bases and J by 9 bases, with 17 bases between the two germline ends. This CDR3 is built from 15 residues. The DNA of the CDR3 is TGCGCCAGCAGTGAGCGGCGGCCAGATGCTGGTGAGCAGTTCTTC. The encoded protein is CASSERRPDAGEQFF.

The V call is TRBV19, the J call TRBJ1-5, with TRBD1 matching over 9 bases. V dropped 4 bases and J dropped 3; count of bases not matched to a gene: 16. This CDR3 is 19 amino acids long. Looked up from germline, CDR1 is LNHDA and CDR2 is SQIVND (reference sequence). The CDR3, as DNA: TGTGCCAGTAGTAGCGGGACAGGGCGAGGAGGGGCTTCCAATCAGCCCCAGCATTTT. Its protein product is CASSSGTGRGGASNQPQHF.

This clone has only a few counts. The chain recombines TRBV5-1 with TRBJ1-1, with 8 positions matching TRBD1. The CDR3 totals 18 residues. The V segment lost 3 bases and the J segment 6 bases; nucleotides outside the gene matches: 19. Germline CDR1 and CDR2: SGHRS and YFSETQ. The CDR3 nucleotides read TGCGCCAGCAGCTCCCTCGGACAGGGTGGTCCAGAAATGTCTGAAGCTTTCTTT. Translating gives CASSSLGQGGPEMSEAFF.

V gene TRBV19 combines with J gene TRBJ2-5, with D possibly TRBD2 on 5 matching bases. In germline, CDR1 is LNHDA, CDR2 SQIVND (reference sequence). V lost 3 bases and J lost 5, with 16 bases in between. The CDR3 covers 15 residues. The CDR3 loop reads CASSIADSQEETQYF. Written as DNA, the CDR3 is TGTGCCAGTAGTATTGCGGACTCTCAGGAGGAGACCCAGTACTTC. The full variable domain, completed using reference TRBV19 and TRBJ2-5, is DGGITQSPKYLFRKEGQNVTLSCEQNLNHDAMYWYRQDPGQGLRLIYYSQIVNDFQKGDIAEGYSVSREKKESFPLTVTSAQKNPTAFYLCASSIADSQEETQYFGPGTRLLVL.

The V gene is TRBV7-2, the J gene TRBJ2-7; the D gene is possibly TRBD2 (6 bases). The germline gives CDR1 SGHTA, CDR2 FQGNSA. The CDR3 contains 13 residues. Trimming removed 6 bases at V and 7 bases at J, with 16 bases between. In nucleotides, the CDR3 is TGTGCCAGCAGAAGTCTCCTAGCGTCTGAGCAGTACTTC. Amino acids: CASRSLLASEQYF.

CDR3 protein: CASSQEGTVNTEAFF. CDR3 sequence (DNA): TGTGCCAGCAGCCAGGAGGGTACGGTGAACACTGAAGCTTTCTTT. V is TRBV4-2 and J is TRBJ1-1; D is unclear. The CDR3 is 15 residues long. Trimming cost V 3 bases and J 0 bases, with 11 bases left between them. Per germline, CDR1 LGHNA and CDR2 YNFKEQ.

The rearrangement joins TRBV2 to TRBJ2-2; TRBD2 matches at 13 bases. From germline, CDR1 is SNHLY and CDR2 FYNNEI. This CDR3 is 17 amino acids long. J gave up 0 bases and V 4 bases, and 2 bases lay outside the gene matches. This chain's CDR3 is CASSGLAGGPNTGELFF. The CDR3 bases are TGTGCCAGCAGTGGACTAGCGGGGGGACCGAACACCGGGGAGCTGTTTTTT.

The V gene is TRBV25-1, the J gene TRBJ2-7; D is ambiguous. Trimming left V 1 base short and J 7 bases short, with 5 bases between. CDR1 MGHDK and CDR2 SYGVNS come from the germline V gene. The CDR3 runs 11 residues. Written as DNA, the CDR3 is TGTGCCAGCAGTGAATCTAGAGAGCAGTACTTC. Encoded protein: CASSESREQYF.

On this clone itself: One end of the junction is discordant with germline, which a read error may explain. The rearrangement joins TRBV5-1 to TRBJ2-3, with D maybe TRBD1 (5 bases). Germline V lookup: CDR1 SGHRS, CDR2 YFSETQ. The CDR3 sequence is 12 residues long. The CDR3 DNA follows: TGCGCCAGCAGCTTGACCACAGGTACGCAGTATTTT. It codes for CASSLTTGTQYF.

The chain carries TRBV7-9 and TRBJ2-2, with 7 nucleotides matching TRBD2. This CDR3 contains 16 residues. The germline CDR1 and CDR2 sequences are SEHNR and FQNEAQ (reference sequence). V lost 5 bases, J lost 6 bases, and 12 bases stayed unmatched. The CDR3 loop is CASSPTLGGGPGELFF. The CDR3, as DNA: TGTGCCAGCAGCCCCACCCTTGGGGGAGGGCCCGGGGAGCTGTTTTTT.

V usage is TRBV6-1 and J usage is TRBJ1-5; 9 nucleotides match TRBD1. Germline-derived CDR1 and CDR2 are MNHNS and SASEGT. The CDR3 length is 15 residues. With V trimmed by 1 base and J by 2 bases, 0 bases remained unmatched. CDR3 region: CASSEGTGGNQPQHF. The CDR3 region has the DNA TGTGCCAGCAGTGAAGGGACAGGGGGCAATCAGCCCCAGCATTTT.

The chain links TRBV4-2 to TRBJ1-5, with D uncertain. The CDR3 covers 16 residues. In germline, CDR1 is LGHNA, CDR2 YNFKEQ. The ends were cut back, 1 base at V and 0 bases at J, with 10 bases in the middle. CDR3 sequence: CASSQGIGDSNQPQHF. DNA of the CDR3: TGTGCCAGCAGCCAAGGGATTGGAGATAGCAATCAGCCCCAGCATTTT.

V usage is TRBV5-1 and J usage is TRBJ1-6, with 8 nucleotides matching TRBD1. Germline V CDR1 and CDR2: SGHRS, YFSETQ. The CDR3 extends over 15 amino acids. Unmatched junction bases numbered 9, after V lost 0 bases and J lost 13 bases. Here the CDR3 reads CASSLGGTGVSPLHF. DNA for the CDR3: TGCGCCAGCAGCTTGGGGGGGACAGGCGTCTCTCCCCTCCACTTT.

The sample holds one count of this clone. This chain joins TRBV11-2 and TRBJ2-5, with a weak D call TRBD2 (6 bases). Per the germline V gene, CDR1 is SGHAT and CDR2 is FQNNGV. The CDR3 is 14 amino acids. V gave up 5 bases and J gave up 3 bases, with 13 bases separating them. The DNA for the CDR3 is TGTGCCAGCAGCCTCGGGGGATTAGAAGAGACCCAGTACTTC. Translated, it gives CASSLGGLEETQYF.

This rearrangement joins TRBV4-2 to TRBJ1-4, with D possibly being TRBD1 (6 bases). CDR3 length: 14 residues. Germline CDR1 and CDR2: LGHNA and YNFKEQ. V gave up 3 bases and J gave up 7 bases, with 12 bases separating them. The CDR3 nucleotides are TGTGCCAGCAGCCAGGGGGGGCGGGCTGAAAAACTGTTTTTT. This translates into CASSQGGRAEKLFF.